The clone carrying this T cell receptor (beta chain) was detected ten times or more. Its antigen is as yet unknown. The CDR3 is made up of 16 amino acids. With V trimmed by 0 bases and J by 9 bases, 7 bases remained unmatched. CDR1 and CDR2 from the germline V gene are LGHNA and YSLEER. MiXCR, applied by TCRdb to the 5' RACE reads, yields one record per CDR3 protein. The sample records some 230,000 distinct CDR3 sequences, 5% to 7% being singletons. This sample was included in a study of identical twins. Regarding the study as a whole: Insertions were reduced in abundant cord blood beta clonotypes but not in memory repertoires. For zero-insertion analyses, partial confounding could come from invariant MAIT and iNKT cells.

These data are also associated with another study on T cells expressing NK-cell markers.

The sequencing input was CD8+ T cells sorted from blood. This clonotype was sampled from a young woman in good health. The chain has TRBV4-3 and TRBJ2-4; TRBD2 agrees at 11 bases. The CDR3 loop reads CASSQEDRLAGGIQYF. The CDR3 DNA follows: TGCGCCAGCAGCCAAGAGGATAGGCTAGCGGGAGGCATTCAGTACTTC.